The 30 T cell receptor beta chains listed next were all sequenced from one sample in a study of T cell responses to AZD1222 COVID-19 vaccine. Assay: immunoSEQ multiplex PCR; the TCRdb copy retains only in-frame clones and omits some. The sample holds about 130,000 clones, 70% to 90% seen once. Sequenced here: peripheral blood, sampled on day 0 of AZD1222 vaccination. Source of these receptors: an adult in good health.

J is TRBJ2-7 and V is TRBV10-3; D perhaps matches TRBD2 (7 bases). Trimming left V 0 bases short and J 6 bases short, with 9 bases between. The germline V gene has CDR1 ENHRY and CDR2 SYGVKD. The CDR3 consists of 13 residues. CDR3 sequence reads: CAISESRGGEQYF. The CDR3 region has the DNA TGTGCCATCAGTGAGTCAAGGGGGGGCGAGCAGTACTTC.

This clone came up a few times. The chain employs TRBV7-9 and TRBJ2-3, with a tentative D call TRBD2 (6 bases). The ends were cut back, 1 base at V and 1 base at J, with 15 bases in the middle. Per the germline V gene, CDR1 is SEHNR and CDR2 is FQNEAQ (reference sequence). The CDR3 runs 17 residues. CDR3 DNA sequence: TGTGCCAGCAGCTTAGAATTGGGCGGGATGGGCACAGATACGCAGTATTTT. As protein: CASSLELGGMGTDTQYF.

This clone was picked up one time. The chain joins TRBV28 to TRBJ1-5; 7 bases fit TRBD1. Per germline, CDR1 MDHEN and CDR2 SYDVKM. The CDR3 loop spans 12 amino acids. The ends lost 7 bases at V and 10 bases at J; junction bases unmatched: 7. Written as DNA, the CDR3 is TGTGCCAGCAACATAGACAGGGCACCCCAGCATTTT. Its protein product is CASNIDRAPQHF.

CDR3 sequence reads: CASRDGQSSGNTIYF. The DNA for the CDR3 is TGTGCCAGTAGGGATGGACAGAGCTCTGGAAACACCATATATTTT. This chain uses TRBV19 with TRBJ1-3; possible D gene TRBD1, 6 bases. The CDR3 contains 15 residues. The V gene's germline CDR1 is LNHDA and CDR2 SQIVND (reference sequence). The V end was cut by 6 bases, the J end by 0 bases, with 12 bases between.

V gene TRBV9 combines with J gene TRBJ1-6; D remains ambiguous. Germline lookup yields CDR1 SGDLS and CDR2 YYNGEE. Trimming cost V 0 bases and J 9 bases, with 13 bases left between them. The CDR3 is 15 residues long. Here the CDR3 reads CASSVAEGLVSPLHF. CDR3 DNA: TGTGCCAGCAGCGTAGCTGAAGGGTTGGTTTCACCCCTCCACTTT.

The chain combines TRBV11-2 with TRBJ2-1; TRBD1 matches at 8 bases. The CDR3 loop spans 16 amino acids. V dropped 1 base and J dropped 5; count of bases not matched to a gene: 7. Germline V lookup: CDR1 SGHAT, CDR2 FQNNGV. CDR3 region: CASSLGRQGSNNEQFF. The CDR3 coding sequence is TGTGCCAGCAGCTTAGGTCGACAGGGGTCGAACAATGAGCAGTTCTTC.

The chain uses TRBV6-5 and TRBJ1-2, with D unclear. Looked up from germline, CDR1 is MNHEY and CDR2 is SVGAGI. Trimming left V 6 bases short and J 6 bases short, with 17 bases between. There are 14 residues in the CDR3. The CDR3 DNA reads TGTGCCAGCAGCCGCAAGAGGGATGTAGATGGCTACACCTTC. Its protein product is CASSRKRDVDGYTF.

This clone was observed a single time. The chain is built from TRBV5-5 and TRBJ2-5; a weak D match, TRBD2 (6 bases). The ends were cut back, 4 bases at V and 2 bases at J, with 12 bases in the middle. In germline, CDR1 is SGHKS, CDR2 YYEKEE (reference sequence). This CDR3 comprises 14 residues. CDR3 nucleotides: TGTGCCAGCAGCCTCGGGACTCCGCAAGAGACCCAGTACTTC. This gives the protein CASSLGTPQETQYF.

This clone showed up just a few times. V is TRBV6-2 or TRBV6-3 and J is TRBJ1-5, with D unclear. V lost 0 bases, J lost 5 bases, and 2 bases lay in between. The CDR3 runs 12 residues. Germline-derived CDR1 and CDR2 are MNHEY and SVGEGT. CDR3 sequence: CASSYSYQPQHF. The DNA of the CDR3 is TGTGCCAGCAGTTACTCTTATCAGCCCCAGCATTTT.

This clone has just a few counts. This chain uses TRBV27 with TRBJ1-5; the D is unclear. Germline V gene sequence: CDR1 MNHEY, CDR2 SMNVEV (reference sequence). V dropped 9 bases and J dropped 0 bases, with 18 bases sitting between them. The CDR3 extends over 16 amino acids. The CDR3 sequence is CASLPLTLYSNQPQHF. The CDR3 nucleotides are TGTGCCAGTCTCCCCCTTACCCTTTATAGCAATCAGCCCCAGCATTTT.

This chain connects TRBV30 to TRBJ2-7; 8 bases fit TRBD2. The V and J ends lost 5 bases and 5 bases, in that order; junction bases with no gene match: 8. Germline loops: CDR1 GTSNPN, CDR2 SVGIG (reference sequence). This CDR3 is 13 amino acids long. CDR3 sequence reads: CAWELAGTNEQYF. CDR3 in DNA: TGTGCCTGGGAGTTAGCGGGAACCAACGAGCAGTACTTC.

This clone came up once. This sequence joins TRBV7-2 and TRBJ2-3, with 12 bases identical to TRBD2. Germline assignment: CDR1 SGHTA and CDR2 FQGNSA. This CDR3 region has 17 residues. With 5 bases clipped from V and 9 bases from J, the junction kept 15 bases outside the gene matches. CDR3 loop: CASSHGLAGTLRATQYF. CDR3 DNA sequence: TGTGCCAGCAGCCACGGACTAGCGGGGACCTTGCGCGCGACGCAGTATTTT.

The chain's CDR3 is CASSSYRDRVNQPQHF. In DNA, the CDR3 is TGTGCCAGCAGCTCTTACCGGGACAGGGTTAATCAGCCCCAGCATTTT. The rearrangement joins TRBV7-3 to TRBJ1-5, with 9 positions matching TRBD1. The CDR3 extends over 16 amino acids. Germline loops: CDR1 SGHTA, CDR2 FQGTGA. After removal of 4 bases from V and 4 bases from J, the junction contained 8 bases not matched to a gene. Full variable domain (missing parts from reference TRBV7-3 and TRBJ1-5): GAGVSQTPSNKVTEKGKYVELRCDPISGHTALYWYRQSLGQGPEFLIYFQGTGAADDSGLPNDRFFAVRPEGSVSTLKIQRTERGDSAVYLCASSSYRDRVNQPQHFGDGTRLSIL.

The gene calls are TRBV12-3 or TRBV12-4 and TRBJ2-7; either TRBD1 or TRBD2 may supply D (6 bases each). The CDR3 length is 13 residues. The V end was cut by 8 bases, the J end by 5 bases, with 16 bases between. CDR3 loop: CASFWGAINEQYF. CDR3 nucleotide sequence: TGTGCCAGCTTTTGGGGGGCTATCAACGAGCAGTACTTC.

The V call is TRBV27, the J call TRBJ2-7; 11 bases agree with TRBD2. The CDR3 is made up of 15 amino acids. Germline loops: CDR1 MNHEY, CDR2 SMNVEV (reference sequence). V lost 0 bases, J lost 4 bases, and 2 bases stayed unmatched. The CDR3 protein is CASSLSLAGGYEQYF. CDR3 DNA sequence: TGTGCCAGCAGTTTATCCCTAGCGGGAGGATACGAGCAGTACTTC.

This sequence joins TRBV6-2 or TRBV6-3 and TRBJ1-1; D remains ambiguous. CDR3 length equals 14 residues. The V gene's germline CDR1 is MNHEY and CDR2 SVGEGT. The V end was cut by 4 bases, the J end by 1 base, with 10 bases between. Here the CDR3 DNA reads TGTGCCAGCAGTTTGGGATTAGGGAACACTGAAGCTTTCTTT. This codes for CASSLGLGNTEAFF.

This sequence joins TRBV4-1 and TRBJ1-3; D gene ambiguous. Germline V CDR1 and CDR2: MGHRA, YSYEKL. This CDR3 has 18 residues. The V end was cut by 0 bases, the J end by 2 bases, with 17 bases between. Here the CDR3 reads CASSQDRSRRTPGNTIYF. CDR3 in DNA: TGCGCCAGCAGCCAAGATCGGTCGAGGCGTACCCCTGGAAACACCATATATTTT.

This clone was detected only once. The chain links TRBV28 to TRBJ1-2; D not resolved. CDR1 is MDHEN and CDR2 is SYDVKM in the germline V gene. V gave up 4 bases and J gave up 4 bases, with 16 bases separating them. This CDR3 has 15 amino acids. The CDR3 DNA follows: TGTGCCAGCAGTTCTCCCGACAAGGGTCGCTATGGCTACACCTTC. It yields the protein CASSSPDKGRYGYTF.

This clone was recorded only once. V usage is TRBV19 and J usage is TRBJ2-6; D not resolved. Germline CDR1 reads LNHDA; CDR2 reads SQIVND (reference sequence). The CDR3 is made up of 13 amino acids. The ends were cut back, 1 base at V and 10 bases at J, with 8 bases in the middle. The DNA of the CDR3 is TGTGCCAGTAGTATAGCGGTCGGGAACGTCCTGACTTTC. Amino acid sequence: CASSIAVGNVLTF.

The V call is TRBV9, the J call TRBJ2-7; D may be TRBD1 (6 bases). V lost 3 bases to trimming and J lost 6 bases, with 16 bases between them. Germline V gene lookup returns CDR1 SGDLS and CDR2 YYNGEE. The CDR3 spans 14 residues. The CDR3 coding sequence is TGTGCCAGCAGCGAGGCTGGGGTAGGGGGCGAGCAGTACTTC. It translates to CASSEAGVGGEQYF.

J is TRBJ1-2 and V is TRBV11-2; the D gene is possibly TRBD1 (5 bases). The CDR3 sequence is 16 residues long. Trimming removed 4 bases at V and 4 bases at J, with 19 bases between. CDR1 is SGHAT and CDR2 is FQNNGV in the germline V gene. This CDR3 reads CASSSRGRGGIYGYTF. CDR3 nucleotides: TGTGCCAGCAGCTCGCGTGGGAGGGGAGGGATCTATGGCTACACCTTC.

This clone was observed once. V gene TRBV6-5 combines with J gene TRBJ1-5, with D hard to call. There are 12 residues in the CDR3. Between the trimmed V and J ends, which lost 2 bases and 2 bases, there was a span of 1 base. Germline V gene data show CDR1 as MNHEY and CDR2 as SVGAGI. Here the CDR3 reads CASSYGNQPQHF. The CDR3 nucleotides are TGTGCCAGCAGTTACGGCAATCAGCCCCAGCATTTT.

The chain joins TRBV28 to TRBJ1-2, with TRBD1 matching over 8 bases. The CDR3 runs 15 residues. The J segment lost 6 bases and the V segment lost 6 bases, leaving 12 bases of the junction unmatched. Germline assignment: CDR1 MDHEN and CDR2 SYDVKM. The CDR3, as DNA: TGTGCCAGCAGAAAGAGGACGGGACAGGCCAATGGCTACACCTTC. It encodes CASRKRTGQANGYTF.

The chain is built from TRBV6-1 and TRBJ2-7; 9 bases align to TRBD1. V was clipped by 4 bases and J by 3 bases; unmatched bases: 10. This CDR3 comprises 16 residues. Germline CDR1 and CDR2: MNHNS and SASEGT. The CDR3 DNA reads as TGTGCCAGCAGTGTAACCGGGACAGGGTTAATCTACGAGCAGTACTTC. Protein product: CASSVTGTGLIYEQYF.

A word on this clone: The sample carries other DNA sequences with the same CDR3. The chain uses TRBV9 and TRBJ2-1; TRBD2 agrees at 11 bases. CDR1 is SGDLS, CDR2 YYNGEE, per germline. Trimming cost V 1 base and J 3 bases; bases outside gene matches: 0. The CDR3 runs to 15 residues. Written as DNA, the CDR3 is TGTGCCAGCAGCGTACTAGCGGGAGGCTACAATGAGCAGTTCTTC. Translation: CASSVLAGGYNEQFF.

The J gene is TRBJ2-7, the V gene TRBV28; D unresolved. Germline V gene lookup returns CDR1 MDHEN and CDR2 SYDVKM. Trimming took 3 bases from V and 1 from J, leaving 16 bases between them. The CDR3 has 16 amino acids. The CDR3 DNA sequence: TGTGCCAGCAGTTTCGGAAACAAAGGGTTTTCCTACGAGCAGTACTTC. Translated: CASSFGNKGFSYEQYF.

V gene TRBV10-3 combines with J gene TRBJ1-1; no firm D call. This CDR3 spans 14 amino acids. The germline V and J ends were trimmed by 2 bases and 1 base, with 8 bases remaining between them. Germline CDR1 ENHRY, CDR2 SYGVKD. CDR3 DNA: TGTGCCATCAGTGAGGGCCCTTCGAACACTGAAGCTTTCTTT. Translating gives CAISEGPSNTEAFF.

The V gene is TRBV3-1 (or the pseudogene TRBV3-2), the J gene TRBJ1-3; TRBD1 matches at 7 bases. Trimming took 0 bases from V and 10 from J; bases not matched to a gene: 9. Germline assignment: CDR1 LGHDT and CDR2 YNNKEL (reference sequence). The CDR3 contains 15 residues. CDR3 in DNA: TGTGCCAGCAGCCAAGATCAGGGGGGTACCAGGACCATATATTTT. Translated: CASSQDQGGTRTIYF.

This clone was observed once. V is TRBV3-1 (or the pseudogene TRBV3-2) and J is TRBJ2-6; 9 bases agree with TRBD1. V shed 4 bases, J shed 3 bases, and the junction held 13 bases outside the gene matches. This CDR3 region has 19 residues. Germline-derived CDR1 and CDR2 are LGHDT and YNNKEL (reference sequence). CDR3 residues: CASSLTTGGGQGGANVLTF. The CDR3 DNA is TGTGCCAGCAGCCTGACAACAGGGGGCGGTCAGGGTGGGGCCAACGTCCTGACTTTC.

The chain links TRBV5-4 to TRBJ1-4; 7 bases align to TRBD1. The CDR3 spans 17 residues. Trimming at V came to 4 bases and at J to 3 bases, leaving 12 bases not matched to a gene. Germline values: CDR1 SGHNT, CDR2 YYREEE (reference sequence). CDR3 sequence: CASSLETGKGPNEKLFF. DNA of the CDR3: TGTGCCAGCAGCCTCGAGACAGGGAAGGGACCTAATGAAAAACTGTTTTTT.